The subject of this entry is one T cell receptor (beta chain). What it binds is unknown. The sample comes from a study of T cells after yellow fever vaccination. This CDR3 has 13 residues. Germline V CDR1 and CDR2: SGDLS, YYNGEE. V was clipped by 3 bases and J by 2 bases, with 3 bases between them. The study made its TCR cDNA through 5'RACE template switching. That step introduced a universal primer site along with UMIs. Each CDR3 protein gets one entry after TCRdb re-called the 5' RACE reads with MiXCR. Among 400,000 to 450,000 distinct CDR3 sequences listed, about 19% were seen once. Study observations and caveats: A weaker but faster secondary response was observed, peaking on day 5 versus 15. Among all clonotypes, a small share was observed in both CD4 and CD8 compartments. Post-booster reappearance was seen for most primary-vaccination clones (around 96% CD4, 80% to 90% CD8).

The input for sequencing was PBMCs, taken before the yellow fever booster vaccination. The sequence was obtained from a young man who received the YFV17D yellow fever vaccine. The chain links TRBV9 to TRBJ2-6; the D is unclear. The CDR3 protein is CASSAAGANVLTF. The DNA for the CDR3 is TGTGCCAGCAGCGCGGCTGGGGCCAACGTCCTGACTTTC.